These T cell receptor beta chains were read from a single sample in a study of blood T cell repertoires in COVID-19. Repertoires were generated with immunoSEQ multiplex PCR, while TCRdb's copy carries only in-frame clones and drops some. The sample lists about 170,000 clones; around 79% were seen once. Specimen: PBMCs or T cells enriched from blood (not recorded which). All receptors come from a woman aged 70 to 79 in a cohort exposed to, infected with or recovered from COVID-19 (not recorded which). Both conserved end residues are part of each CDR3. The D gene is left open where the match is weak. Clone size is stated in some rows and not others, as once, few, many or a class when expanded.

j_call clone_size v_call d_call cdr3_nt cdr3_aa
TRBJ1-3 few TRBV20-1 - TGCAGTGCTAGTAAAGGAGGCTCTGGAAACACCATATATTTT CSASKGGSGNTIYF
TRBJ1-5 - TRBV3-1/TRBV3-2 TRBD1 TGTGCCAGCAGCCAAGCCGGGACAGAAGGTCAGCCCCAGCATTTT CASSQAGTEGQPQHF
TRBJ1-6 - TRBV12-3/TRBV12-4 - TGTGCCAGCAGTTTCTCTTCAGGGCGGACCCTCCACTTT CASSFSSGRTLHF
TRBJ2-1 once TRBV25-1 TRBD1 TGTGCCAGCAGTGAACTCGGGACAGCCACCTACAATGAGCAGTTCTTC CASSELGTATYNEQFF
TRBJ1-2 - TRBV24-1 TRBD1 TGTGCCACCAGTGGGGACAGGGGAACGGGCTACACCTTC CATSGDRGTGYTF
TRBJ1-5 - TRBV5-1 TRBD1 TGCGCCAGCAGCGTGACAGGGCAGGAGCAGCCCCAGCATTTT CASSVTGQEQPQHF
TRBJ1-1 - TRBV10-3 - TGTGCCATTGCCCAGGGCTTGAACACTGAAGCTTTCTTT CAIAQGLNTEAFF
TRBJ2-5 - TRBV5-1 TRBD2 TGCGCCAGCAGACCCTCGGGGGGGACGCGAGGGACCCAGTACTTC CASRPSGGTRGTQYF
TRBJ2-2 - TRBV15 TRBD2 TGTGCCACCAGCAGAGTTAGGACTAGCAGAGCGAACACCGGGGAGCTGTTTTTT CATSRVRTSRANTGELFF
TRBJ2-1 - TRBV11-3 - TGTGCCAGCAGAGGTCGGGAGAGGTGGAGTGAGCAGTTCTTC CASRGRERWSEQFF
TRBJ1-5 - TRBV4-3 - TGCGCCAGCAGCCAAGATGACACACCCGATCAGCCCCAGCATTTT CASSQDDTPDQPQHF
TRBJ1-3 - TRBV6-6 - TGTGCCACCCACTCAGGCTCCTCTGGAAACACCATATATTTT CATHSGSSGNTIYF
TRBJ1-3 - TRBV27 - TGTGCCAGCAGTTTGGGGCTACCTCTCTCTGGAAACACCATATATTTT CASSLGLPLSGNTIYF
TRBJ1-2 - TRBV28 - TGTGCCAGCAGTTTCAGGGGAAACTATGGCTACACCTTC CASSFRGNYGYTF
TRBJ2-7 - TRBV5-7 TRBD1 TGTGCCAGCAGCACCGAGACAGGGGTGTACGAGCAGTACTTC CASSTETGVYEQYF
TRBJ1-1 - TRBV2 TRBD1 TGTGCCAGCGAGGGGGTTGGGACAGTCGAAGCTTTCTTT CASEGVGTVEAFF
TRBJ1-5 - TRBV5-5 TRBD1 TGTGCCAGCAGCGGACAGGGAGGGGATCAGCCCCAGCATTTT CASSGQGGDQPQHF
TRBJ2-5 - TRBV12-3/TRBV12-4 - TGTGCCAGCAGTGGGCTACCCCAAGAGACCCAGTACTTC CASSGLPQETQYF
TRBJ1-2 - TRBV19 TRBD1 TGTGCCAGTAGTAGATGGGACAGTGAGAGCTATGGCTACACCTTC CASSRWDSESYGYTF
TRBJ1-4 - TRBV28 TRBD1 TGTGCCAGCATAAAATCAGGACAGGCAAGAGTAGAGGAAAAACTGTTTTTT CASIKSGQARVEEKLFF
TRBJ2-5 few TRBV7-2 TRBD2 TGTGCCAGCAGCTTTTTTGCGGGTTGGGGGGGCCAAGAGACCCAGTACTTC CASSFFAGWGGQETQYF
TRBJ2-7 - TRBV15 - TGTGCCACCAGCAGCGATTTAAGGACAGCTTACTCCTACGAGCAGTACTTC CATSSDLRTAYSYEQYF
TRBJ1-1 - TRBV6-5 TRBD1 TGTGCCAGCAGCCGGGACAGGGCGAGAATGACTGAAGCTTTCTTT CASSRDRARMTEAFF
TRBJ2-1 - TRBV7-2 TRBD1 TGTGCCAGCAGTTTGAACCGACGAGGGCGGGACAGGGCGGATGAGCAGTTCTTC CASSLNRRGRDRADEQFF
TRBJ2-2 - TRBV5-8 TRBD1 TGTGCCAGCAGCTTAGGGACAGGGGACACCGGGGAGCTGTTTTTT CASSLGTGDTGELFF
TRBJ2-2 - TRBV4-2 - TGTGCCAGCAGCCATGAAGCTGACGGGACGAACACCGGGGAGCTGTTTTTT CASSHEADGTNTGELFF
TRBJ2-3 - TRBV5-1 - TGCGCCAGCAGCTTGGCACTAGTGTACGGAGATACGCAGTATTTT CASSLALVYGDTQYF
TRBJ1-5 once TRBV20-1 - TGCAGTGCTAGTGTTCGCGCGTATAGCAATCAGCCCCAGCATTTT CSASVRAYSNQPQHF
TRBJ2-3 - TRBV11-3 - TGTGCCAGCAGCTTATTCTCGGAGGATGGAGATACGCAGTATTTT CASSLFSEDGDTQYF
TRBJ1-2 - TRBV5-1 TRBD1 TGCGCCAGCAGCCTGACAGGGGGCGGCTATGGCTACACCTTC CASSLTGGGYGYTF
TRBJ1-5 - TRBV10-3 TRBD1 TGTGCCATCAGTGAAGGGACAGGGGGGCATCAGCCCCAGCATTTT CAISEGTGGHQPQHF
TRBJ2-1 - TRBV18 - TGTGCCAGCTCACCAGGGCAGGGTATGGGAAATGAGCAGTTCTTC CASSPGQGMGNEQFF
TRBJ1-3 - TRBV18 - TGTGCCAGCTCACCAGCAGGAGGAAACACCATATATTTT CASSPAGGNTIYF
TRBJ1-6 - TRBV28 - TGTGCCAGCAGTTGGGGGACAACTTATAATTCACCCCTCCACTTT CASSWGTTYNSPLHF
TRBJ1-4 - TRBV2 - TGTGCCAGCAGTTCAGGGTACGGGGGGGCTAATGAAAAACTGTTTTTT CASSSGYGGANEKLFF
TRBJ1-2 - TRBV10-3 TRBD1 TGTGCCATCAGTACAGGGGAAAGCTATGGCTACACCTTC CAISTGESYGYTF
TRBJ1-2 - TRBV4-1 - TGCGCCAGCAGCCAAGAGGGACACTCGAACTATGGCTACACCTTC CASSQEGHSNYGYTF
TRBJ2-1 - TRBV19 - TGTGCCAGTAGCCGGGAGATCGACAATGAGCAGTTCTTC CASSREIDNEQFF
TRBJ2-7 - TRBV19 - TGTGCCAGTAGTATTGCCCTGGGGGGTGCCTACGAGCAGTACTTC CASSIALGGAYEQYF
TRBJ2-5 - TRBV28 TRBD1 TGTGCCAGCAACCAGCAGGGGGCAGGGACCCAGTACTTC CASNQQGAGTQYF
TRBJ2-1 - TRBV7-9 TRBD2 TGTGCCAGCACCAGACTAGCGGGAGGGTCATACAATGAGCAGTTCTTC CASTRLAGGSYNEQFF
TRBJ2-7 - TRBV11-3 TRBD1 TGTGCCAGCAGCGCTCGACCGGGACAGGGAGGTGAGCAGTACTTC CASSARPGQGGEQYF
TRBJ2-7 - TRBV28 TRBD2 TGTGCCAGCAGCGACCCCGCCGGGACTAGACCCTACGAGCAGTACTTC CASSDPAGTRPYEQYF
TRBJ1-4 - TRBV25-1 - TGTGCCAGCAGTGAATATAGTTACGAAAAACTGTTTTTT CASSEYSYEKLFF
TRBJ1-1 - TRBV7-9 - TGTGCCAGCAGCCCCAGGGGTTACGGTGAAGCTTTCTTT CASSPRGYGEAFF
TRBJ1-6 - TRBV7-2 - TGTGCCAGCAGCTTATTTTCAGGGCTGTCGGATTCACCCCTCCACTTT CASSLFSGLSDSPLHF
TRBJ1-6 - TRBV28 - TGTGCCAGCAGCTACAATTCACCCCTCCACTTT CASSYNSPLHF
TRBJ1-6 once TRBV5-4 - TGTGCCAGCAGCTTGTCCGCCGGGAGGCAAAATTCACCCCTCCACTTT CASSLSAGRQNSPLHF
TRBJ2-1 - TRBV11-2 TRBD2 TGTGCCAGCCGATTAGCGGGAGGTTACAATGAGCAGTTCTTC CASRLAGGYNEQFF
TRBJ1-2 once TRBV7-3 TRBD1 TGTGCCAGCAGCCAGACAGGGGGCTATGGCTACACCTTC CASSQTGGYGYTF
TRBJ2-6 - TRBV19 - TGTGCCAGTTCTCGCAGGTCCGGGGCCAACGTCCTGACTTTC CASSRRSGANVLTF
TRBJ2-5 - TRBV2 TRBD2 TGTGCCAGCGGCAGGTTAGCGGGAGGAGAGACCCAGTACTTC CASGRLAGGETQYF
TRBJ1-1 few TRBV7-2 - TGTGCCAGCAGCTTAGCGGTCGGGACTGAAGCTTTCTTT CASSLAVGTEAFF
TRBJ2-2 once TRBV5-1 TRBD1 TGCGCCAGCGGGGGGACAGGGGACAACACCGGGGAGCTGTTTTTT CASGGTGDNTGELFF
TRBJ2-5 - TRBV7-6 - TGTGCCAGCAGCTCACACGGTGGCCGGGGTAATCGGAGGGAGACCCAGTACTTC CASSSHGGRGNRRETQYF
TRBJ2-2 - TRBV5-4 TRBD1 TGTGCCAGCAGCTTGGTGGGGACAGGGCTTAACACCGGGGAGCTGTTTTTT CASSLVGTGLNTGELFF
TRBJ2-6 - TRBV7-8 - TGTGCCAGCAGCCCCAGGGGGGCAGGAGGCTCTGGGGCCAACGTCCTGACTTTC CASSPRGAGGSGANVLTF
TRBJ2-5 once TRBV7-2 TRBD2 TGTGCCAGCAGCTTCCCGGGACTAGCGGCGGAAGAGACCCAGTACTTC CASSFPGLAAEETQYF
TRBJ1-2 - TRBV28 - TGTGCCAGCAGCCGTGGGCCCACTCCTACATTCTACACCTTC CASSRGPTPTFYTF
TRBJ2-2 - TRBV5-4 - TGTGCCAGCAGCTCGATGGACTACACCGGGGAGCTGTTTTTT CASSSMDYTGELFF